These 27 T cell receptor beta chains were all obtained from the same sample, sequenced in a study of T cell responses to AZD1222 COVID-19 vaccine. The table came from immunoSEQ multiplex PCR; TCRdb's copy has only in-frame clones and leaves some out. The table shows 160,000 or so clones, with roughly nine tenths occurring only once. The specimen was peripheral blood, collected 28 days after the second AZD1222 dose. These TCRs come from an adult who received the AZD1222 COVID-19 vaccine.

The chain employs TRBV5-4 and TRBJ2-7; D is uncertain. The germline CDR1 and CDR2 sequences are SGHNT and YYREEE (reference sequence). Trimming removed 2 bases at V and 0 bases at J, with 6 bases between. The CDR3 has 13 residues. In nucleotides, the CDR3 is TGTGCCAGCAGCTTCGGGTACTCCTACGAGCAGTACTTC. Protein sequence: CASSFGYSYEQYF.

The rearrangement uses TRBV13 and TRBJ1-4, with TRBD1 matching 11 bases. Germline V gene sequence: CDR1 PRHDT, CDR2 FYEKMQ (reference sequence). With V trimmed by 8 bases and J by 14 bases, 10 bases remained unmatched. The CDR3 runs 13 residues. The CDR3 region is CASADGTGGRLFF. The CDR3 nucleotides are TGTGCCAGCGCCGATGGGACAGGGGGTCGGCTGTTTTTT.

The chain couples TRBV30 to TRBJ2-1; 7 positions match TRBD2. This CDR3 spans 14 amino acids. Unmatched junction bases numbered 2, after V lost 2 bases and J lost 1 base. Germline V gene data show CDR1 as GTSNPN and CDR2 as SVGIG (reference sequence). Written as DNA, the CDR3 is TGTGCCTGGAGTAGGGGAGGGTCCTACAATGAGCAGTTCTTC. This gives the protein CAWSRGGSYNEQFF. Using reference TRBV30 and TRBJ2-1 for the parts outside the CDR3, the full variable domain is SQTIHQWPATLVQPVGSPLSLECTVEGTSNPNLYWYRQAAGRGLQLLFYSVGIGQISSEVPQNLSASRPQDRQFILSSKKLLLSDSGFYLCAWSRGGSYNEQFFGPGTRLTVL.

The J gene is TRBJ1-1, the V gene TRBV7-9; perhaps TRBD1 as D (6 bases). Germline V CDR1 and CDR2: SEHNR, FQNEAQ (reference sequence). The CDR3 has 15 amino acids. The V and J ends lost 8 bases and 0 bases respectively, with 16 bases between them. The CDR3: CASSGGLVLNTEAFF. In DNA form, the CDR3 reads TGTGCCAGCTCGGGGGGCTTAGTCTTGAACACTGAAGCTTTCTTT.

The genes are TRBV6-2 or TRBV6-3 and TRBJ2-7; D may be TRBD1 (7 bases). Germline-derived CDR1 and CDR2 are MNHEY and SVGEGT. The CDR3 spans 16 residues. Trimming took 2 bases from V and 6 from J, leaving 20 bases between them. Here the CDR3 DNA reads TGTGCCAGCAGTTACAGGGACAGACGGCAAGCGGGCGAGCAGTACTTC. Amino acids: CASSYRDRRQAGEQYF.

V usage is TRBV6-5 and J usage is TRBJ1-5; D unclear. The germline V gene encodes CDR1 MNHEY and CDR2 SVGAGI. V lost 5 bases to trimming and J lost 7 bases, with 9 bases between them. The CDR3 contains 12 residues. This CDR3 reads CASSQSGQPQHF. For the CDR3, the DNA is TGTGCCAGCAGTCAGAGTGGCCAGCCCCAGCATTTT.

V gene TRBV11-1 combines with J gene TRBJ2-1; D gene unclear. The germline gives CDR1 SGHAT, CDR2 FQDESV (reference sequence). CDR3 length equals 10 residues. The V gene lost 8 bases and the J gene lost 9 bases, with 8 bases spanning the gap. DNA for the CDR3: TGTGCCAGCGGGGTGCGTGAGCAGTTCTTC. Amino acids: CASGVREQFF.

The chain is built from TRBV28 and TRBJ2-7, with D perhaps TRBD1 or TRBD2 (7 bases each). CDR1 and CDR2 (germline): MDHEN, SYDVKM. Trimming removed 4 bases at V and 2 bases at J, with 18 bases between. The CDR3 covers 16 residues. CDR3 DNA sequence: TGTGCCAGCAGTTCCCGCCGACAGGGAGGGACCTACGAGCAGTACTTC. It codes for CASSSRRQGGTYEQYF.

The CDR3 sequence is CATSRALQEEAFF. CDR3 nucleotide sequence: TGTGCCACCAGCAGGGCTTTACAGGAAGAAGCTTTCTTT. J is TRBJ1-1 and V is TRBV15; TRBD1 might be the D (5 bases). V was trimmed by 3 bases and J by 8 bases, leaving 13 bases between them. This CDR3 spans 13 amino acids. Germline V gives CDR1 LNHNV, CDR2 YYDKDF (reference sequence).

V gene TRBV6-5 combines with J gene TRBJ1-5; D is ambiguous. V was clipped by 5 bases and J by 4 bases, with 3 bases between them. CDR3 length: 11 amino acids. Germline CDR1 is MNHEY and CDR2 is SVGAGI. The CDR3 protein is CASSKNQPQHF. CDR3 nucleotide sequence: TGTGCCAGCAGTAAGAATCAGCCCCAGCATTTT.

V and J are TRBV6-5 and TRBJ2-7; 8 bases are shared with TRBD1. This CDR3 is built from 13 residues. V lost 4 bases and J lost 7; bases outside the gene matches: 6. Per germline, CDR1 MNHEY and CDR2 SVGAGI. CDR3 nucleotides: TGTGCCAGCAGTTCGGACAGGGTACGGGAGCAGTACTTC. Translated: CASSSDRVREQYF.

The V and J genes are TRBV21-1 and TRBJ2-1; TRBD2 is the table's D call and was not checked against the DNA. TRBV21-1 is recorded as a pseudogene. CDR3 length: 18 residues. CDR3 sequence: CASTPLIAGGPLANEQFF. The DNA for the CDR3 is TGTGCCAGCACCCCCCTGATTGCGGGGGGCCCCCTGGCGAATGAGCAGTTCTTC.

The CDR3 DNA follows: TGTGCCAGCAGCTTCGGGGAGGGTCGGAACACTGAAGCTTTCTTT. It yields the protein CASSFGEGRNTEAFF. The rearrangement links TRBV7-9 to TRBJ1-1; D is undetermined. Germline loops: CDR1 SEHNR, CDR2 FQNEAQ (reference sequence). The ends were cut back, 3 bases at V and 1 base at J, with 12 bases in the middle. This CDR3 contains 15 residues.

The chain employs TRBV28 and TRBJ1-1; TRBD1 agrees at 8 bases. The junction had 5 bases not matched to a gene; V was cut back by 5 bases and J by 3 bases. The CDR3 totals 14 residues. The V gene's germline CDR1 is MDHEN and CDR2 SYDVKM. The CDR3 is CASSGTGYDTEAFF. The CDR3 DNA reads TGTGCCAGCAGTGGGACAGGATACGACACTGAAGCTTTCTTT. Full variable domain (missing parts from reference TRBV28 and TRBJ1-1): DVKVTQSSRYLVKRTGEKVFLECVQDMDHENMFWYRQDPGLGLRLIYFSYDVKMKEKGDIPEGYSVSREKKERFSLILESASTNQTSMYLCASSGTGYDTEAFFGQGTRLTVV.

J is TRBJ2-3 and V is TRBV7-2; D is perhaps TRBD2 (5 bases). V gave up 2 bases and J gave up 2 bases, with 8 bases separating them. Germline lookup yields CDR1 SGHTA and CDR2 FQGNSA. CDR3 length: 14 residues. As DNA, the CDR3 is TGTGCCAGCAGCTTAACTAGGCTCACAGATACGCAGTATTTT. It is translated as CASSLTRLTDTQYF.

The chain has TRBV6-5 and TRBJ2-7; no definite D call. V was clipped by 2 bases and J by 2 bases, with 10 bases between them. Germline V gene data show CDR1 as MNHEY and CDR2 as SVGAGI. The CDR3 totals 14 residues. The CDR3 protein is CASSYHQRTYEQYF. CDR3 sequence (DNA): TGTGCCAGCAGTTACCATCAGAGGACCTACGAGCAGTACTTC.

As to this clone: This CDR3 is also generated by other DNA sequences in the sample. J is TRBJ1-5 and V is TRBV6-1; a weak D match, TRBD1 (5 bases). This CDR3 contains 15 residues. With 2 bases removed from V and 2 bases from J, the gap between germline ends came to 10 bases. Germline lookup yields CDR1 MNHNS and CDR2 SASEGT. CDR3 nucleotides: TGTGCCAGCAGTGAAAGGGGTGGGGGCAATCAGCCCCAGCATTTT. It specifies CASSERGGGNQPQHF.

The chain has TRBV9 and TRBJ2-2, with 9 bases aligning to TRBD1. Germline loops: CDR1 SGDLS, CDR2 YYNGEE. The CDR3 runs to 16 residues. V lost 2 bases and J lost 4; bases outside the gene matches: 6. CDR3 residues: CASSVGQGGITGELFF. The CDR3 DNA reads as TGTGCCAGCAGCGTGGGACAGGGCGGCATCACCGGGGAGCTGTTTTTT.

This chain links TRBV5-4 with TRBJ2-2; TRBD2 agrees at 10 bases. V shed 3 bases, J shed 8 bases, and the junction held 10 bases outside the gene matches. CDR3 length equals 16 residues. Germline V gene lookup returns CDR1 SGHNT and CDR2 YYREEE (reference sequence). The CDR3 reads CASSYRTSGLGGELFF. The CDR3 DNA is TGTGCCAGCAGCTACCGGACTAGCGGACTCGGTGGGGAGCTGTTTTTT.

The J gene is TRBJ1-1, the V gene TRBV5-1, with a possible D match to TRBD1 (5 bases). This CDR3 is built from 14 residues. Germline CDR1 is SGHRS and CDR2 is YFSETQ. V lost 4 bases to trimming and J lost 2 bases, with 12 bases between them. The CDR3 loop reads CASSKGRGNTEAFF. CDR3 in DNA: TGCGCCAGCAGCAAGGGACGGGGAAACACTGAAGCTTTCTTT. The variable domain in full, with the rest retrieved from reference TRBV5-1 and TRBJ1-1, is KAGVTQTPRYLIKTRGQQVTLSCSPISGHRSVSWYQQTPGQGLQFLFEYFSETQRNKGNFPGRFSGRQFSNSRSEMNVSTLELGDSALYLCASSKGRGNTEAFFGQGTRLTVV.

This clone was seen only once. The chain uses TRBV27 and TRBJ2-7; possible D gene TRBD1, 6 bases. Germline V gene lookup returns CDR1 MNHEY and CDR2 SMNVEV (reference sequence). V was shortened by 5 bases and J by 1 base, with 12 bases between the two germline ends. The CDR3 totals 14 residues. The CDR3 coding sequence is TGTGCCAGCAGTCGGACAGTGTTATCCTACGAGCAGTACTTC. It encodes CASSRTVLSYEQYF.

This chain links TRBV2 with TRBJ1-5; 7 bases map to TRBD1. Trimming at V came to 3 bases and at J to 4 bases, leaving 18 bases not matched to a gene. CDR3 length: 19 amino acids. Germline-derived CDR1 and CDR2 are SNHLY and FYNNEI. The CDR3 region is CASSDPRDRSLKMNQPQHF. The CDR3 bases are TGTGCCAGCAGTGACCCCCGGGACAGAAGCTTGAAGATGAATCAGCCCCAGCATTTT. The full variable domain, in which reference TRBV2 and TRBJ1-5 provide the parts outside the CDR3, is EPEVTQTPSHQVTQMGQEVILRCVPISNHLYFYWYRQILGQKVEFLVSFYNNEISEKSEIFDDQFSVERPDGSNFTLKIRSTKLEDSAMYFCASSDPRDRSLKMNQPQHFGDGTRLSIL.

The V call is TRBV19, the J call TRBJ2-3; TRBD2 might be the D (5 bases). The V gene lost 5 bases and the J gene lost 3 bases, with 18 bases spanning the gap. CDR3 length equals 16 residues. Germline CDR1 reads LNHDA; CDR2 reads SQIVND (reference sequence). The CDR3 sequence is CASSPRSRVETDTQYF. The CDR3 region has the DNA TGTGCCAGTAGTCCCCGTTCGCGGGTTGAAACAGATACGCAGTATTTT.

The CDR3 loop reads CASSARTDTQYF. CDR3 DNA: TGTGCCAGCAGTGCCCGCACAGATACGCAGTATTTT. The V and J genes are TRBV27 and TRBJ2-3, with D uncertain. V was pared by 5 bases and J by 1 base, with 4 bases between. CDR1 is MNHEY and CDR2 is SMNVEV in the germline V gene (reference sequence). The CDR3 runs to 12 residues.

In its sample, this clone was seen a few times. V and J are TRBV9 and TRBJ2-2, with no clear D. The CDR3 is 13 amino acids. V lost 4 bases to trimming and J lost 0 bases, with 4 bases between them. Germline assignment: CDR1 SGDLS and CDR2 YYNGEE. CDR3 DNA sequence: TGTGCCAGCAGCATTTCGAACACCGGGGAGCTGTTTTTT. This gives the protein CASSISNTGELFF.

This chain uses TRBV5-1 with TRBJ1-3; maybe TRBD1 (5 bases). The CDR3 totals 16 residues. V lost 0 bases and J 0 bases, leaving 10 bases between the germline ends. Per the germline V gene, CDR1 is SGHRS and CDR2 is YFSETQ. DNA for the CDR3: TGCGCCAGCAGCTTGGGGCAGGGAGGCTCTGGAAACACCATATATTTT. It yields the protein CASSLGQGGSGNTIYF. Based on the CDR3 plus reference TRBV5-1 and TRBJ1-3, the full variable domain is KAGVTQTPRYLIKTRGQQVTLSCSPISGHRSVSWYQQTPGQGLQFLFEYFSETQRNKGNFPGRFSGRQFSNSRSEMNVSTLELGDSALYLCASSLGQGGSGNTIYFGEGSWLTVV.

In this sample, this clone turned up a few times. This sequence joins TRBV5-1 and TRBJ1-4; perhaps TRBD1 as D (5 bases). Per germline, CDR1 SGHRS and CDR2 YFSETQ. This CDR3 region has 15 residues. Between the trimmed V and J ends, which lost 0 bases and 4 bases, there was a span of 10 bases. CDR3 DNA: TGCGCCAGCAGCTTGGGACAGAACTTTAATGAAAAACTGTTTTTT. Its protein is CASSLGQNFNEKLFF.